Listed below are T cell receptor beta chains from one sample, sequenced in a study of OX40 agonist ivuxolimab in advanced cancers. Measured with immunoSEQ multiplex PCR; TCRdb has only the in-frame clones, and not every one. The sample carries just over 20,000 clones, around 87% recorded once. The sample was CD4+ or CD8+ T cells sorted from blood, taken in a trial of the OX40 agonist ivuxolimab. Every receptor here comes from an adult with an advanced solid tumor such as melanoma, head and neck, liver or kidney cancer. Each CDR3 is given with its conserved first and last residue. A D gene is named only where the DNA matches it firmly. Size tells how often a clone was seen (once, few, many) or the class of an expanded clone, and some rows leave it out.

>14|TRBD2|TRBV7-8|TRBJ2-5|NA
CASKKRGPQETQYF
TGTGCCAGCAAAAAGCGGGGACCGCAAGAGACCCAGTACTTC
>11|NA|TRBV5-1|TRBJ1-1|NA
CASSVGGDAFF
TGCGCCAGCAGCGTGGGAGGGGACGCTTTCTTT
>15|TRBD1|TRBV7-6|TRBJ1-1|NA
CASSPGTGGGTEAFF
TGTGCCAGCAGCCCCGGGACAGGGGGCGGCACTGAAGCTTTCTTT
>14|NA|TRBV5-6|TRBJ2-7|NA
CASSLWDNSYEQYF
TGTGCCAGCAGCCTCTGGGACAACTCCTACGAGCAGTACTTC
>16|TRBD2|TRBV11-2|TRBJ2-1|NA
CASSLVASGGINEQFF
TGTGCCAGCAGCTTAGTCGCTAGCGGGGGGATTAATGAGCAGTTCTTC
>15|NA|TRBV7-9|TRBJ2-1|NA
CASSLVLPLYNEQFF
TGTGCCAGCAGCTTAGTCCTGCCTCTCTACAATGAGCAGTTCTTC
>17|NA|TRBV7-6|TRBJ2-1|NA
CASSLSADPISYNEQFF
TGTGCCAGCAGCCTTTCGGCAGACCCAATCTCCTACAATGAGCAGTTCTTC
>13|NA|TRBV5-6|TRBJ1-2|NA
CASSLGRIYGYTF
TGTGCCAGCAGCTTGGGCCGGATCTATGGCTACACCTTC
>17|TRBD1|TRBV7-8|TRBJ1-5|NA
CASSLMARGLLNQPQHF
TGTGCCAGCAGCTTAATGGCAAGGGGGCTTCTCAATCAGCCCCAGCATTTT
>16|NA|TRBV7-2|TRBJ2-7|NA
CASSLRSLSGAYEQYF
TGTGCCAGCAGCTTAAGATCCCTATCAGGGGCCTACGAGCAGTACTTC
>16|TRBD2|TRBV6-6|TRBJ2-3|once
CASSSTSGGLTDTQYF
TGTGCCAGCAGTTCTACTAGCGGGGGCCTCACAGATACGCAGTATTTT
>14|NA|TRBV6-6|TRBJ2-4|NA
CASSPDQDSAIQYF
TGTGCCAGCAGTCCCGACCAGGACAGCGCGATTCAGTACTTC
>15|TRBD1|TRBV6-1|TRBJ2-1|NA
CASSGDRGPYNEQFF
TGTGCCAGCAGTGGGGACAGGGGGCCCTACAATGAGCAGTTCTTC
>17|TRBD2|TRBV7-6|TRBJ2-7|NA
CASSSPGVVGGTYEQYF
TGTGCCAGCAGCTCTCCCGGGGTAGTGGGGGGGACGTACGAGCAGTACTTC
>12|NA|TRBV2|TRBJ1-2|NA
CASRVYNYGYTF
TGTGCCAGCAGGGTATACAACTATGGCTACACCTTC
>16|TRBD1|TRBV28|TRBJ1-3|NA
CASSSPADRAGNTIYF
TGTGCCAGCAGTTCCCCGGCGGACAGGGCTGGAAACACCATATATTTT